The T cell receptor beta chain under discussion was sequenced for a study of technical replicates of blood from several donors. Germline V gene sequence: CDR1 KGHSH, CDR2 LQKENI. Trimming left V 3 bases short and J 7 bases short, with 6 bases between. The CDR3 totals 12 residues. TCRdb's copy holds only in-frame clones and misses some; the assay was immunoSEQ multiplex PCR. The sample holds approximately 79,000 clones; roughly 94% are singletons and the top ten take more than 0.25%. Turning to this clone: Different DNA sequences within this sample yield the same CDR3.

Material for sequencing was T cells isolated from PBMCs. The rearrangement links TRBV18 to TRBJ1-4; perhaps TRBD1 as D (5 bases). The receptor comes from a human donor in good health. This CDR3 reads CASSPGGEKLFF. CDR3 in DNA: TGTGCCAGCTCACCGGGGGGTGAAAAACTGTTTTTT.